This TCR beta chain was found in a study of blood T cell repertoires in COVID-19. As for the study in general: PBMCs, B-cell-depleted T cells, or T cells provided the cDNA or gDNA that made up the material.

As processed by the authors: Reference gene primer amplification yielded estimated nucleated cell counts. Generated by immunoSEQ multiplex PCR, the TCRdb table keeps only in-frame clones and is missing some. V and J calls and clone size follow that table, whereas D and trimming were derived from the DNA. Of about 200,000 clones in the sample, 85% to 90% were seen once. Germline assignment: CDR1 SGHTA and CDR2 FQGTGA. The CDR3 length is 17 residues. Unmatched junction bases numbered 8, after V lost 1 base and J lost 8 bases. The chain combines TRBV7-3 with TRBJ2-2, with 12 bases that match TRBD2. The receptor's source is a man at least 80 years old with acute or convalescent COVID-19. Sequencing used peripheral blood. The CDR3 bases are TGTGCCAGCAGCTTAAATAGCCTAGCGGGAGGGCGAGGGGAGCTGTTTTTT. Amino acid sequence: CASSLNSLAGGRGELFF. Using reference TRBV7-3 and TRBJ2-2 for the parts outside the CDR3, the full variable domain is GAGVSQTPSNKVTEKGKYVELRCDPISGHTALYWYRQSLGQGPEFLIYFQGTGAADDSGLPNDRFFAVRPEGSVSTLKIQRTERGDSAVYLCASSLNSLAGGRGELFFGEGSRLTVL.